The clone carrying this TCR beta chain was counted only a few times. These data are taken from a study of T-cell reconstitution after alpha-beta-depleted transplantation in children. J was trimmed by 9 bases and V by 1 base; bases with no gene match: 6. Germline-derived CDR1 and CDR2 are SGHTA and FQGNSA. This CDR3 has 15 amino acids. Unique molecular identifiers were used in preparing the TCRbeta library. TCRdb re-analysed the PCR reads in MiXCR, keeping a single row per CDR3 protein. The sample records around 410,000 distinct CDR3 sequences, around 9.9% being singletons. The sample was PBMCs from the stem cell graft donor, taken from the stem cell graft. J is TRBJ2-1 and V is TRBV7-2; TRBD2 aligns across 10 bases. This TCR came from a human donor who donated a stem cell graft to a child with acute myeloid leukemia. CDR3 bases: TGTGCCAGCAGCTTAGTAGCGGGGGGTGTTGGTGAGCAGTTCTTC. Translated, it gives CASSLVAGGVGEQFF.